These 8 T cell receptor beta chains originate from one sample sequenced in a study of blood T cell repertoires in COVID-19. Sequencing was performed with immunoSEQ multiplex PCR; in TCRdb, only in-frame clones are kept and a portion is missing. Among 80,000 or so clones listed, roughly 91% were seen once. Sequences were obtained from peripheral blood. These receptor sequences come from a woman aged 45-59 years in a cohort sampled during active COVID-19.

The chain uses TRBV18 and TRBJ2-4; a possible D gene is TRBD1 (6 bases). Germline lookup yields CDR1 KGHSH and CDR2 LQKENI. Trimming pared 3 bases from V and 6 bases from J, leaving 24 bases between. The CDR3 is 18 residues long. In DNA, the CDR3 is TGTGCCAGCTCACCCATCGGCCCCACGCAACAGGGTGGAAACATTCAGTACTTC. This sequence encodes CASSPIGPTQQGGNIQYF.

The V call is TRBV5-6, the J call TRBJ2-3; the D gene is possibly TRBD2 (6 bases). Trimming stripped 2 bases from V and 2 bases from J, with 9 bases between. This CDR3 spans 14 amino acids. Germline CDR1 SGHDT, CDR2 YYEEEE. The CDR3 spells CASSFSGITDTQYF. CDR3 DNA: TGTGCCAGCAGCTTTAGCGGAATCACAGATACGCAGTATTTT.

The CDR3 protein is CAWRTGARGELFF. As DNA, the CDR3 is TGTGCCTGGAGGACAGGGGCCAGGGGGGAGCTGTTTTTT. The chain uses TRBV30 and TRBJ2-2, with TRBD1 matching 8 bases. V shed 3 bases and J 8 bases; nucleotides not matched to a gene: 5. The germline V gene has CDR1 GTSNPN and CDR2 SVGIG (reference sequence). This CDR3 is 13 amino acids long.

This chain links TRBV7-8 with TRBJ1-2; D gene uncertain. V lost 1 base, J lost 7 bases, and 7 bases lay in between. This CDR3 region has 12 residues. The germline V gene encodes CDR1 SGHVS and CDR2 FQNEAQ. The CDR3 region has the DNA TGTGCCAGCAGCTTAGACGGGTCTGGCTACACCTTC. This gives the protein CASSLDGSGYTF.

The rearrangement links TRBV28 to TRBJ2-7, with D maybe TRBD1 (5 bases). Trimming removed 11 bases from V and 5 bases from J, with 19 bases in between. CDR1 MDHEN and CDR2 SYDVKM come from the germline V gene. This CDR3 has 13 residues. The CDR3 nucleotides read TGTGCCGGGGCTGATGGCAGGGATAACGAGCAGTACTTC. Its translation is CAGADGRDNEQYF.

The chain links TRBV6-1 to TRBJ2-7; 8 positions agree with TRBD2. V gave up 2 bases and J gave up 5 bases; unmatched junction bases: 11. The CDR3 consists of 16 residues. CDR1 is MNHNS and CDR2 is SASEGT in the germline V gene. The CDR3 nucleotides read TGTGCCAGCAGTGAATTCCCAACCGGGACTAGAAACGAGCAGTACTTC. Translated, it gives CASSEFPTGTRNEQYF.

The chain has TRBV29-1 and TRBJ2-3, with D possibly being TRBD2 (6 bases). The V gene lost 3 bases and the J gene lost 6 bases, with 16 bases spanning the gap. Germline V gene data show CDR1 as SQVTM and CDR2 as ANQGSEA. CDR3 size: 14 residues. CDR3 protein: CSVDQRAPSDTQYF. For the CDR3, the DNA is TGCAGCGTTGATCAGCGGGCCCCATCGGATACGCAGTATTTT.

The chain combines TRBV5-8 with TRBJ2-7; 7 bases map to TRBD2. Germline V gene sequence: CDR1 SGHTS, CDR2 YDEGEE. Germline trimming cut 4 bases from V and 4 bases from J; bases unmatched to any gene: 5. The CDR3 sequence is 13 residues long. Written as DNA, the CDR3 is TGTGCCAGCAGCCCTAGCGGAGGGTACGAGCAGTACTTC. Translating it yields CASSPSGGYEQYF. Full variable domain (rest looked up from reference TRBV5-8 and TRBJ2-7): EAGVTQSPTHLIKTRGQQATLRCSPISGHTSVYWYQQALGLGLQFLLWYDEGEERNRGNFPPRFSGRQFPNYSSELNVNALELEDSALYLCASSPSGGYEQYFGPGTRLTVT.